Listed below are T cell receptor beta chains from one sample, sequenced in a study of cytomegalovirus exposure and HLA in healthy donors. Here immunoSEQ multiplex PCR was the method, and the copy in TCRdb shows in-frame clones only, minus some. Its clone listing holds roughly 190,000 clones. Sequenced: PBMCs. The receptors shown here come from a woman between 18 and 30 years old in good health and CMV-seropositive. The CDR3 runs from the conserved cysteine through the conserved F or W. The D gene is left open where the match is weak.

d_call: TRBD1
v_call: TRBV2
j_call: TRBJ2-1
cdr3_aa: CASSEARTGIYNEQFF
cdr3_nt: TGTGCCAGCAGTGAAGCGCGGACAGGGATCTACAATGAGCAGTTCTTC

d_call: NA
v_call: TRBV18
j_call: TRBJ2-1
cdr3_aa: CASSPRPYNEQFF
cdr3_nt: TGTGCCAGCTCACCACGGCCCTACAATGAGCAGTTCTTC

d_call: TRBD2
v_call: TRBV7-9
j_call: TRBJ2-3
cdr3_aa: CASSPTSGSVQDTQYF
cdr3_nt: TGTGCCAGCAGCCCTACTAGCGGGAGTGTACAAGATACGCAGTATTTT

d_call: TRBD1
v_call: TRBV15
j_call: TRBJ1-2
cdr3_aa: CATSFEQGLRDYGYTF
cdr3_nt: TGTGCCACCAGCTTCGAACAGGGGCTTCGGGACTATGGCTACACCTTC

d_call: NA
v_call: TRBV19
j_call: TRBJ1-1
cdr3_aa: CASRDNPNTEAFF
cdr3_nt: TGTGCCAGCCGGGACAATCCGAACACTGAAGCTTTCTTT

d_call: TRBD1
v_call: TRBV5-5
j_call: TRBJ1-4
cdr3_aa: CASSLQGANEKLFF
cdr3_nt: TGTGCCAGCAGCTTACAGGGGGCTAATGAAAAACTGTTTTTT

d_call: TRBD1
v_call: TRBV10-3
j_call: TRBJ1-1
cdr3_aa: CAISAGGGTEAFF
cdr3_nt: TGTGCCATCAGTGCAGGGGGCGGCACTGAAGCTTTCTTT

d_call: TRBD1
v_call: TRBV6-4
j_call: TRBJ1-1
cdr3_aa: CASSENPGGSTEAFF
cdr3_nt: TGTGCCAGCAGTGAAAACCCAGGGGGCAGTACTGAAGCTTTCTTT

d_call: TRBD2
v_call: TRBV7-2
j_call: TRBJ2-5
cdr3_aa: CASSLSSRLAGVRETQYF
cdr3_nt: TGTGCCAGCAGCTTATCTTCCAGACTAGCGGGGGTGAGAGAGACCCAGTACTTC

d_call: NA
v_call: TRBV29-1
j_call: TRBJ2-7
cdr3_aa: CSVVSHYEQYF
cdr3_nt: TGCAGCGTTGTTTCCCACTACGAGCAGTACTTC

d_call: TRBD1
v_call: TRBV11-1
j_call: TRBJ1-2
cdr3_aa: CASSHDRGAGYTF
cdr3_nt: TGTGCCAGCAGCCACGACAGGGGTGCTGGCTACACCTTC

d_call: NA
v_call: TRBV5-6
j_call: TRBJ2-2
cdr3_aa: CATRAYRRANTGELFF
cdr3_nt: TGTGCCACCAGGGCGTATCGGCGGGCGAACACCGGGGAGCTGTTTTTT

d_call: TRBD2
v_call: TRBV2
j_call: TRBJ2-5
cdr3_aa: CASSEATGGRKTQYF
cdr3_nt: TGTGCCAGCAGTGAAGCTACGGGGGGGAGAAAGACCCAGTACTTC

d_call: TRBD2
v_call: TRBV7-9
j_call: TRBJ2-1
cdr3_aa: CASSLAAGVGYNEQFF
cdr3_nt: TGTGCCAGCAGCTTAGCTGCGGGAGTAGGCTACAATGAGCAGTTCTTC

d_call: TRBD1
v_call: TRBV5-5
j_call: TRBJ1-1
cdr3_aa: CASSLGQGGETEAFF
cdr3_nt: TGTGCCAGCAGCTTGGGACAGGGGGGTGAAACTGAAGCTTTCTTT

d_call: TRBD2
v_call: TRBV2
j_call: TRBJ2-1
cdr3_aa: CASSAGLALGEQFF
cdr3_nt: TGTGCCAGCAGTGCCGGACTAGCTTTGGGTGAGCAGTTCTTC

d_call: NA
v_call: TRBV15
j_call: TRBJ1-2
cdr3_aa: CATSGYVQGNYGYTF
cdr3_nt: TGTGCCACCAGCGGCTATGTTCAGGGGAACTATGGCTACACCTTC

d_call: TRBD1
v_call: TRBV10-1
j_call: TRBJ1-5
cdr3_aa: CASSGTVDQPQHF
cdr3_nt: TGCGCCAGCAGCGGGACAGTGGATCAGCCCCAGCATTTT

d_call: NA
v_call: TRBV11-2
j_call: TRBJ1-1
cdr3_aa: CASSLGPAGYEAFF
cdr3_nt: TGTGCCAGCAGCTTAGGACCGGCCGGGTATGAAGCTTTCTTT

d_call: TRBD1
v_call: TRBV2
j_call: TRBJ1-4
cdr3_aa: CASSDQRDRREKLFF
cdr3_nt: TGTGCCAGCAGTGACCAAAGGGACAGGAGGGAAAAACTGTTTTTT

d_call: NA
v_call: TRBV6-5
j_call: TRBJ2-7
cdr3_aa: CASSSDPLVAEQYF
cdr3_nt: TGTGCCAGCAGTTCCGACCCACTAGTCGCGGAGCAGTACTTC

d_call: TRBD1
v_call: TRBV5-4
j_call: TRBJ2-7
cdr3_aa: CASSPDRVRGEQYF
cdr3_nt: TGTGCCAGCAGCCCCGACAGGGTCCGGGGCGAGCAGTACTTC

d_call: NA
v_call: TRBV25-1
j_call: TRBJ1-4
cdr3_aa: CASSESGRGELNEKLFF
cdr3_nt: TGTGCCAGCAGTGAATCTGGCAGGGGAGAGCTTAATGAAAAACTGTTTTTT

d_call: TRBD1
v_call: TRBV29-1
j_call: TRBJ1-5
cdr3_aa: CSVGDRHNQPQHF
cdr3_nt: TGCAGCGTTGGGGACAGACACAATCAGCCCCAGCATTTT

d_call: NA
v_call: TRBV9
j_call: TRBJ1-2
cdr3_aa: CASSSRQAANYGYTF
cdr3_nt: TGTGCCAGCAGCTCTCGACAGGCCGCTAACTATGGCTACACCTTC

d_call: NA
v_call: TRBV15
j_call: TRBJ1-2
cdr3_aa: CATSRQDYGYTF
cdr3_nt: TGTGCCACCAGCAGACAGGACTATGGCTACACCTTC

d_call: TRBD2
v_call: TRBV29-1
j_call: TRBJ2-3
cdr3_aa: CSVEVLDLTSASDTQYF
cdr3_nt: TGCAGCGTTGAAGTTCTAGACCTGACTAGCGCGTCAGATACGCAGTATTTT

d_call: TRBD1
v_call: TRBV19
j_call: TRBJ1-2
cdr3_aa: CASSISRGQYGYTF
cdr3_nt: TGTGCCAGTAGTATCTCTCGGGGACAGTATGGCTACACCTTC

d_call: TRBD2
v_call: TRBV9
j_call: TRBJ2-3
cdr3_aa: CASSVGASGGTDTQYF
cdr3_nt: TGTGCCAGCAGCGTAGGGGCTAGCGGGGGGACAGATACGCAGTATTTT

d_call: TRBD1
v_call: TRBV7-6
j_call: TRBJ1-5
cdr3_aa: CASSLGTGLGQPQHF
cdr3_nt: TGTGCCAGCAGCTTAGGGACAGGGTTGGGTCAGCCCCAGCATTTT